A selection of T cell receptor beta chains follows, all from one sample in a study of cytomegalovirus exposure and HLA in healthy donors. Some clones are missing from TCRdb's copy, which holds only in-frame ones; the method was immunoSEQ multiplex PCR. The sample holds around 140,000 clones, under 90% seen once. The sequenced sample consisted of PBMCs. The receptors originated from a male donor in good health and CMV-seronegative. Each CDR3 is given with its conserved first and last residue. The D gene is left open where the match is weak. Clone size is not always given. Where it is, it says once, few, many or a class for expanded clones.

d_call | j_call | v_call | clone_size | cdr3_nt | cdr3_aa
NA | TRBJ2-1 | TRBV6-5 | NA | TGTGCCAGCAGTTACGGGGCAGGAGAGGACAATGAGCAGTTCTTC | CASSYGAGEDNEQFF
TRBD1 | TRBJ1-1 | TRBV5-1 | NA | TGCGCCAGCAGCTCTCCCGGGACAGGGGTCGGCACTGAAGCTTTCTTT | CASSSPGTGVGTEAFF
TRBD2 | TRBJ2-7 | TRBV4-2 | NA | TGTGCCAGCAGCCGGGCTGGGACTAGCGAGCAGTACTTC | CASSRAGTSEQYF
NA | TRBJ2-5 | TRBV7-6 | NA | TGTGCCAGCAGCTTAGACAGAATGTACCAAGAGACCCAGTACTTC | CASSLDRMYQETQYF
TRBD1 | TRBJ1-2 | TRBV19 | NA | TGTGCCAGTAGTTCCGGGACAGCCGAGGGCTACACCTTC | CASSSGTAEGYTF
TRBD1 | TRBJ1-2 | TRBV10-2 | NA | TGCGCCAGCAGGCTGGGACAGGGACTTAACTATGGCTACACCTTC | CASRLGQGLNYGYTF
NA | TRBJ1-2 | TRBV7-9 | NA | TGTGCCAGCAGCTTAAGCCCTGTAGATAGCTACACCTTC | CASSLSPVDSYTF
NA | TRBJ1-3 | TRBV30 | few | TGTGCCGAAACGTTGAGCTCTGGAAACACCATATATTTT | CAETLSSGNTIYF
TRBD2 | TRBJ2-7 | TRBV20-1 | NA | TGCAGTGCCCAATCTAGCGGGCTCTACTTC | CSAQSSGLYF
NA | TRBJ2-1 | TRBV19 | NA | TGTGCCAGTCGGACGGTTGGGGCCAGTTTTTATGAGCAGTTCTTC | CASRTVGASFYEQFF
NA | TRBJ1-5 | TRBV27 | few | TGTGCCAGCAGTTCGGGGAATCAGCCCCAGCATTTT | CASSSGNQPQHF
NA | TRBJ1-2 | TRBV6-5 | once | TGTGCCAGCAGTCGGCGGGGGGCCTCGGGCTATGGCTACACCTTC | CASSRRGASGYGYTF
NA | TRBJ2-3 | TRBV7-3 | NA | TGTGCCAGCAGCTTGTTTCATTCAGATACGCAGTATTTT | CASSLFHSDTQYF
TRBD2 | TRBJ2-1 | TRBV19 | NA | TGTGCCAGAGTTCCCAGCGGGAGGTTCTCCTACAATGAGCAGTTCTTC | CARVPSGRFSYNEQFF
NA | TRBJ2-7 | TRBV4-3 | NA | TGCGCCAGCAGCCAAGATACGGCGGAGGCCTACGAGCAGTACTTC | CASSQDTAEAYEQYF
NA | TRBJ1-5 | TRBV11-3 | NA | TGTGCCAGCAGCTCGGGACACGATCAGCCCCAGCATTTT | CASSSGHDQPQHF
NA | TRBJ2-5 | TRBV5-4 | once | TGTGCCAGCAGCCCACAAGGTCCAGGAGAGACCCAGTACTTC | CASSPQGPGETQYF
NA | TRBJ2-1 | TRBV7-2 | NA | TGTGCCAGCAGCCAACTAGCTGCACACAATGAGCAGTTCTTC | CASSQLAAHNEQFF
TRBD1 | TRBJ2-7 | TRBV19 | NA | TGTGCCAGTAGTACCCAGACAGGGGGCAACGAGCAGTACTTC | CASSTQTGGNEQYF
TRBD1 | TRBJ2-7 | TRBV5-1 | NA | TGCGCCAGCAGCTTGTCCGCCCGGACAGGATCCTACGAGCAGTACTTC | CASSLSARTGSYEQYF
NA | TRBJ2-7 | TRBV27 | NA | TGTGCCAGCACCGACAGAAACGAGCAGTACTTC | CASTDRNEQYF
TRBD1 | TRBJ2-7 | TRBV29-1 | NA | TGCAGCGGCGCCACTACAGGGGCGGGCGAGCAGTACTTC | CSGATTGAGEQYF
TRBD1 | TRBJ2-7 | TRBV5-1 | NA | TGCGCCAGCAGCTATATAACAGGGGGGTCCTACGAGCAGTACTTC | CASSYITGGSYEQYF
NA | TRBJ1-4 | TRBV18 | NA | TGTGCCAGCTCAGCCAACACTCTGAGGAATGAAAAACTGTTTTTT | CASSANTLRNEKLFF
NA | TRBJ2-6 | TRBV30 | NA | TGTGCCTGGAGTAGGAGAGTCGGAGGAACTGGGGCCAACGTCCTGACTTTC | CAWSRRVGGTGANVLTF
NA | TRBJ2-7 | TRBV5-4 | NA | TGTGCCAGCAGCTTGGCCGGCGGGACGGGAGAGCAGTACTTC | CASSLAGGTGEQYF
NA | TRBJ1-1 | TRBV6-5 | NA | TGTGCCAGCAGCGAAACCTCAACCGGGTACACTGAAGCTTTCTTT | CASSETSTGYTEAFF
NA | TRBJ2-7 | TRBV4-3 | NA | TGCGCCAGCAGCCAAGATCATCCAGCGTCTAACTCCTACGAGCAGTACTTC | CASSQDHPASNSYEQYF
NA | TRBJ2-2 | TRBV27 | once | TGTGCCAGCAGGTCTTTAAACACCGGGGAGCTGTTTTTT | CASRSLNTGELFF
NA | TRBJ2-3 | TRBV6-5 | NA | TGTGCCAGCAGTAACTTCAGGGGGGTAGAGGATACGCAGTATTTT | CASSNFRGVEDTQYF
TRBD1 | TRBJ1-1 | TRBV13 | NA | TGTGCCAGCAGCTTACGGACAGGGGGACAAGCTTTCTTT | CASSLRTGGQAFF
NA | TRBJ1-2 | TRBV5-6 | NA | TGTGCCAGCAGCACCTTAACGGGAATCCATGGCTACACCTTC | CASSTLTGIHGYTF
NA | TRBJ1-6 | TRBV28 | few | TGTGCCAGCACCCCGTCCGGGGTAGCGAATTCACCCCTCCACTTT | CASTPSGVANSPLHF
NA | TRBJ1-3 | TRBV30 | NA | TGTGCCTTGGTGGGGGGACCCCTCTCTGGAAACACCATATATTTT | CALVGGPLSGNTIYF
NA | TRBJ1-5 | TRBV23-1 | once | TGCGCCAGCAGTGGGAACGGGGGGTTTTGCAATCAGCCCCAGCATTTT | CASSGNGGFCNQPQHF
NA | TRBJ1-3 | TRBV30 | NA | TGTGCCTGGAGTTACCTCGTGGCCTCTGGAAACACCATATATTTT | CAWSYLVASGNTIYF
TRBD2 | TRBJ2-7 | TRBV27 | NA | TGTGCCAGCATCCCCCGGGGGGGGTACGAGCAGTACTTC | CASIPRGGYEQYF